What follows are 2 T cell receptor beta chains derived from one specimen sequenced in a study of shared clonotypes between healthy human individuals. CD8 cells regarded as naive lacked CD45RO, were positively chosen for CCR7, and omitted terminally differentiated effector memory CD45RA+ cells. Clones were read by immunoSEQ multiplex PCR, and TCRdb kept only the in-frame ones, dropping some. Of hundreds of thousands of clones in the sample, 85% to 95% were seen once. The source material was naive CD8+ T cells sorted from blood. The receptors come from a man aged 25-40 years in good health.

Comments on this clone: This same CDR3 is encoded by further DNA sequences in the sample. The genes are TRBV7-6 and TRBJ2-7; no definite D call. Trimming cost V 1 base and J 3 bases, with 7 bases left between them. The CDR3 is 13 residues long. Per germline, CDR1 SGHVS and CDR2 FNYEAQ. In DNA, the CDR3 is TGTGCCAGCAGCTTAGGGCACAGCTACGAGCAGTACTTC. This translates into CASSLGHSYEQYF.

CDR3: CASSSRDGGDNEQFF. The CDR3 DNA reads as TGTGCCAGCAGTTCCCGTGACGGGGGAGACAATGAGCAGTTCTTC. The rearrangement links TRBV28 to TRBJ2-1; D may be TRBD2 (6 bases). CDR3 length equals 15 residues. The V and J ends lost 4 bases and 5 bases respectively, with 15 bases between them. Germline V gene lookup returns CDR1 MDHEN and CDR2 SYDVKM. The variable domain in full, completed from reference TRBV28 and TRBJ2-1, reads DVKVTQSSRYLVKRTGEKVFLECVQDMDHENMFWYRQDPGLGLRLIYFSYDVKMKEKGDIPEGYSVSREKKERFSLILESASTNQTSMYLCASSSRDGGDNEQFFGPGTRLTVL.